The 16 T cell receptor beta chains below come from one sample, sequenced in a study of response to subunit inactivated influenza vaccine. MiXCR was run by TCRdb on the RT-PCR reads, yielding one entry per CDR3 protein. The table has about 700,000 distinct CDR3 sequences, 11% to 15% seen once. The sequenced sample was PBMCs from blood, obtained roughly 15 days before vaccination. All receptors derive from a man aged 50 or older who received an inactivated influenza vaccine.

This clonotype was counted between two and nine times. CDR3 in amino acids: CASRGAGVHNEQFF. The CDR3 nucleotides read TGTGCCAGCAGAGGAGCGGGGGTCCACAATGAGCAGTTCTTC. The chain couples TRBV3-1 to TRBJ2-1, with 8 bases that match TRBD2. This CDR3 is built from 14 residues. Germline CDR1 LGHDT, CDR2 YNNKEL (reference sequence). Trimming took 6 bases from V and 5 from J; bases not matched to a gene: 6.

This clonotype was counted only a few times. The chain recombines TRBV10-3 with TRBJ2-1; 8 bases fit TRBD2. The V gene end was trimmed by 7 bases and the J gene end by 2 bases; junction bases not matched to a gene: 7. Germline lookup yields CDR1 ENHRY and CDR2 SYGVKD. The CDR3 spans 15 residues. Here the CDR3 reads CAINTRGGAYNEQFF. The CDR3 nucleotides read TGTGCCATCAACACCCGGGGGGGAGCCTACAATGAGCAGTTCTTC.

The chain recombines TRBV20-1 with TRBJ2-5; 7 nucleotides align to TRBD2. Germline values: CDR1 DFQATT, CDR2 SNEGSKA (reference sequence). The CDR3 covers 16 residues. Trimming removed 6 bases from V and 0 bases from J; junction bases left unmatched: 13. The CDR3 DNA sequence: TGCAGTGCCCCCTCGTTGGCGGGAGCGTACCAAGAGACCCAGTACTTC. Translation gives CSAPSLAGAYQETQYF.

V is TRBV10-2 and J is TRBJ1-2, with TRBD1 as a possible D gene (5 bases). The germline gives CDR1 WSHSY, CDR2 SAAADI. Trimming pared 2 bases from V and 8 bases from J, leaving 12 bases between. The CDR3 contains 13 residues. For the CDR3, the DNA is TGCGCCAGCAGTGAGAGGAGGGGCAAAGGCTACACCTTC. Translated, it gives CASSERRGKGYTF.

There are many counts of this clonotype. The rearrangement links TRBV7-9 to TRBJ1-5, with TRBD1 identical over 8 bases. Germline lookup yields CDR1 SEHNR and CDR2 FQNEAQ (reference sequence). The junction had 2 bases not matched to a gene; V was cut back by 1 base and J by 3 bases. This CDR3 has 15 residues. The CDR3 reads CASSLGTGNNQPQHF. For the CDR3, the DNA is TGTGCCAGCAGCTTAGGGACAGGGAACAATCAGCCCCAGCATTTT.

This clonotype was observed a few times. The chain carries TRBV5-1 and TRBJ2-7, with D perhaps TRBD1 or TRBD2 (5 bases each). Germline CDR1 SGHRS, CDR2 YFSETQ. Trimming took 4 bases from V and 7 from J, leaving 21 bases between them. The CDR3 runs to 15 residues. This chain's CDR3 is CASSKGTTSTWEQYF. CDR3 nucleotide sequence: TGCGCCAGCAGCAAGGGGACGACCTCGACGTGGGAGCAGTACTTC.

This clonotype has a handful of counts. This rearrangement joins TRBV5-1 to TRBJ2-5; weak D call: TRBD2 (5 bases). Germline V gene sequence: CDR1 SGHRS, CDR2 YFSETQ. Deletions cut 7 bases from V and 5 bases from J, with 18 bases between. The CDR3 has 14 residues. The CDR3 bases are TGCGCCAGCGGCCCAGAGGGAAGATGGGAGACCCAGTACTTC. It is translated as CASGPEGRWETQYF. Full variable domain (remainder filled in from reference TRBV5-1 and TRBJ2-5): KAGVTQTPRYLIKTRGQQVTLSCSPISGHRSVSWYQQTPGQGLQFLFEYFSETQRNKGNFPGRFSGRQFSNSRSEMNVSTLELGDSALYLCASGPEGRWETQYFGPGTRLLVL.

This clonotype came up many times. The CDR3 loop is CASSPGQGYYNEQFF. CDR3 DNA: TGTGCCAGCAGTCCGGGACAGGGTTATTACAATGAGCAGTTCTTC. The V call is TRBV12-3 or TRBV12-4, the J call TRBJ2-1; 9 bases match TRBD1. The V gene end was trimmed by 5 bases and the J gene end by 4 bases; junction bases not matched to a gene: 6. The CDR3 consists of 15 residues.

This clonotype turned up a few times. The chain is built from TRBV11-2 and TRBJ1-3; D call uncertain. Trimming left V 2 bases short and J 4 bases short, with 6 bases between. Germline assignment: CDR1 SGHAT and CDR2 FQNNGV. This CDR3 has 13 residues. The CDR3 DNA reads TGTGCCAGCAGCTTAACCGAGGGAAACACCATATATTTT. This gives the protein CASSLTEGNTIYF.

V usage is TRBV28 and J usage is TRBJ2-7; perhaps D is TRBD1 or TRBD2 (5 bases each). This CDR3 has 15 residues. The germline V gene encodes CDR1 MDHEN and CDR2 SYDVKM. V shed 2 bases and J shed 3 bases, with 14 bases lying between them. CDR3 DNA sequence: TGTGCCAGCAGTTTACTTGAATCAGGGAGCTACGAGCAGTACTTC. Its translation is CASSLLESGSYEQYF.

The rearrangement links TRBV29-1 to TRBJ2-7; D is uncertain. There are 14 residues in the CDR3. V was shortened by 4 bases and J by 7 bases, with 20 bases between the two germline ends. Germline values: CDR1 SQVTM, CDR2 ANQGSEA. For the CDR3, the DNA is TGCAGCGTTGGGGGTCGGGTCAGTCTAACGGAGCAGTACTTC. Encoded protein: CSVGGRVSLTEQYF.

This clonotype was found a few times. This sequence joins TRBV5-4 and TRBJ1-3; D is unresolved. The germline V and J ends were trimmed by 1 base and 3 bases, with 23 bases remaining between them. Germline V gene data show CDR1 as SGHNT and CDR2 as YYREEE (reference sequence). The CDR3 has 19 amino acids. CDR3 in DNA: TGTGCCAGCAGCTTGATTGTTCGGTCGGCCCTGGCTCATGGAAACACCATATATTTT. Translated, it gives CASSLIVRSALAHGNTIYF.

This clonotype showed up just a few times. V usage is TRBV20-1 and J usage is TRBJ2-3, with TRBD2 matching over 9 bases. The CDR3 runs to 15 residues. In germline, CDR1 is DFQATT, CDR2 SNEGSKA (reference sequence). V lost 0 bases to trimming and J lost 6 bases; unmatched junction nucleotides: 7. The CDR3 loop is CSARDHSSGSDTQYF. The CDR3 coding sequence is TGCAGTGCTAGAGATCATAGTAGCGGGAGTGATACGCAGTATTTT.

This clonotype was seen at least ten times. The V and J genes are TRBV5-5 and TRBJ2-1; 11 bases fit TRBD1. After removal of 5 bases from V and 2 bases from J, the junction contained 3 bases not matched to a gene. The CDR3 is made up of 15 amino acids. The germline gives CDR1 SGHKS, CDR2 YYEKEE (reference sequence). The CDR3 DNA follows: TGTGCCAGCAGTAGGACAGGGGGCCCCTACAATGAGCAGTTCTTC. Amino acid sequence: CASSRTGGPYNEQFF. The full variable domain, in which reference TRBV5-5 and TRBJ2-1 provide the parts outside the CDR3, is DAGVTQSPTHLIKTRGQQVTLRCSPISGHKSVSWYQQVLGQGPQFIFQYYEKEERGRGNFPDRFSARQFPNYSSELNVNALLLGDSALYLCASSRTGGPYNEQFFGPGTRLTVL.

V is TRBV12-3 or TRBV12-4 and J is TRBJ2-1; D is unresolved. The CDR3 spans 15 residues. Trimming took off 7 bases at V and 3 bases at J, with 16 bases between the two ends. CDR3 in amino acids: CASILGRTLYNEQFF. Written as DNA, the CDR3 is TGTGCCAGCATCTTAGGACGGACCCTCTACAATGAGCAGTTCTTC.

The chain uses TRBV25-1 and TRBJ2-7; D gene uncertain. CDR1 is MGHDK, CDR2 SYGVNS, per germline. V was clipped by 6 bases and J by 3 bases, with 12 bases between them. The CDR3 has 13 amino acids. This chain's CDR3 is CASSHPGFYEQYF. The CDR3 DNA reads TGTGCCAGCAGCCACCCCGGGTTCTACGAGCAGTACTTC.